This TCR beta chain was retrieved from a study of T cell repertoires in cytomegalovirus infection. In the study overall: TCR beta signatures that were public indicated CMV infection and matching HLA type. Regarding the study as a whole: Clonotype analysis showed dominance of the ex vivo response by HLA-C-restricted CMV-specific TCR beta clonotypes. Carriage of CMV together with the relevant HLA was identifiable through cumulative public TCR beta family frequency.

Germline V gene sequence: CDR1 ENHRY, CDR2 SYGVKD. After removal of 4 bases from V and 6 bases from J, the junction contained 4 bases not matched to a gene. The CDR3 loop spans 13 amino acids. TCRdb itself ran the reads through MiXCR, one entry per CDR3 protein. The profile shows about 530,000 distinct CDR3 sequences, less than 30% of them singletons. A single count supports this clonotype. The antigen remains undetermined. The sample consisted of PBMCs. The chain couples TRBV10-3 to TRBJ1-2; TRBD1 agrees at 8 bases. This sequence originates from a human donor in good health (CMV status not recorded). Some clones in this sample may be carry-over from other donors' samples. The CDR3 nucleotides are TGTGCCATCAGTGCCGTGACAGGGGATGGCTACACCTTC. Its protein is CAISAVTGDGYTF.